This T cell receptor (beta chain) came from a study of response to subunit inactivated influenza vaccine. TCRdb recomputed calls from the RT-PCR reads with MiXCR, one row per CDR3 protein. This table holds some 520,000 distinct CDR3 sequences, about 17% found once. Between the trimmed V and J ends, which lost 4 bases and 1 base, there was a span of 15 bases. The CDR3 is 16 amino acids. CDR1 is SGHRS and CDR2 is YFSETQ in the germline V gene. The receptor's source is a man between 50 and 69 years old who received an inactivated influenza vaccine. The chain is built from TRBV5-1 and TRBJ1-3; a weak D match, TRBD1 (5 bases). Specimen: CD4+ T cells sorted from PBMCs, collected approximately 25 months after vaccination. The CDR3 bases are TGCGCCAGCAGCCCTCAGGGAGCTTCTTCTGGAAACACCATATATTTT. This translates into CASSPQGASSGNTIYF.